The subject of this entry is one T cell receptor beta chain. What it binds is unknown. This sample is part of a study of immune evolution from preneoplasia to lung adenocarcinoma. Findings and limits, study-wide: Top clone share appeared to fall from AAH through AIS, MIA, adenocarcinoma.

This CDR3 is built from 14 residues. The trim removed 2 bases at V and 2 bases at J, leaving 3 bases unmatched. The germline gives CDR1 GTSNPN, CDR2 SVGIG (reference sequence). Sequencing used immunoSEQ multiplex PCR; TCRdb keeps in-frame clones, though not all of them. The table has about 3,000 clones, roughly four fifths seen once; the top ten hold approximately 8.5%. Input material: FFPE adjacent normal lung tissue. The TCR originated in a person aged 70 to 80 with lung adenocarcinoma. This chain connects TRBV30 to TRBJ1-3; 7 bases map to TRBD1. The CDR3 region is CAWSRQGAGNTIYF. The CDR3 bases are TGTGCCTGGAGTAGGCAGGGGGCTGGAAACACCATATATTTT.